Shown below are 13 T cell receptor beta chains from a single sample sequenced in a study of T-cell memory formation after mild COVID-19. Each CDR3 protein gets one entry after TCRdb re-called the 5' RACE reads with MiXCR. This table has 430,000 or so distinct CDR3 sequences, roughly 25% appearing once. The sample comprised PBMCs or a T cell subset sorted from them (not recorded which). The receptors were sampled from an adult woman who had mild COVID-19 (a few samples of this study predate the infection). Cell type and time point are not known.

This clonotype has at least ten counts. The chain combines TRBV4-3 with TRBJ2-7, with D possibly being TRBD2 (6 bases). The CDR3 consists of 16 residues. Trimming cost V 0 bases and J 7 bases, with 19 bases left between them. CDR1 is LGHNA, CDR2 YSLEER, per germline. In DNA, the CDR3 is TGCGCCAGCAGCCAAGATCTCGTACTAGCCTCCGAGGAGCAGTACTTC. Residues: CASSQDLVLASEEQYF.

The genes are TRBV7-3 and TRBJ2-3; unclear D gene. CDR3 length equals 14 residues. Germline V CDR1 and CDR2: SGHTA, FQGTGA. Between the trimmed V and J ends, which lost 4 bases and 2 bases, there was a span of 10 bases. In nucleotides, the CDR3 is TGTGCCAGCAGCTCCAGAGCCTACACAGATACGCAGTATTTT. Its translation: CASSSRAYTDTQYF. Looking up the rest from reference TRBV7-3 and TRBJ2-3 gives the full variable domain: GAGVSQTPSNKVTEKGKYVELRCDPISGHTALYWYRQSLGQGPEFLIYFQGTGAADDSGLPNDRFFAVRPEGSVSTLKIQRTERGDSAVYLCASSSRAYTDTQYFGPGTRLTVL.

This clonotype appeared many times. The V and J genes are TRBV12-3 or TRBV12-4 and TRBJ1-1; 9 positions match TRBD1. Trimming removed 3 bases from V and 6 bases from J; junction bases left unmatched: 2. This CDR3 region has 13 residues. CDR3 loop: CASSFRTGAEAFF. CDR3 DNA sequence: TGTGCCAGCAGTTTCCGGACAGGGGCTGAAGCTTTCTTT.

This clonotype came up a few times. The rearrangement joins TRBV20-1 to TRBJ2-3, with 9 bases aligning to TRBD2. Germline-derived CDR1 and CDR2 are DFQATT and SNEGSKA (reference sequence). This CDR3 has 14 amino acids. J gave up 3 bases and V 0 bases, and 1 base lay outside the gene matches. The CDR3 is CSARELAGTDTQYF. CDR3 DNA: TGCAGTGCTAGAGAACTAGCGGGTACAGATACGCAGTATTTT.

The rearrangement uses TRBV7-6 and TRBJ2-1; D perhaps matches TRBD2 (5 bases). The CDR3 is 18 residues long. Trimming took 1 base from V and 2 from J, leaving 18 bases between them. Germline CDR1 SGHVS, CDR2 FNYEAQ. The CDR3: CASSLVRLREAPYNEQFF. DNA for the CDR3: TGTGCCAGCAGCTTAGTGAGGCTCCGGGAAGCTCCCTACAATGAGCAGTTCTTC. The full variable domain, its missing parts supplied by reference TRBV7-6 and TRBJ2-1, is GAGVSQSPRYKVTKRGQDVALRCDPISGHVSLYWYRQALGQGPEFLTYFNYEAQQDKSGLPNDRFSAERPEGSISTLTIQRTEQRDSAMYRCASSLVRLREAPYNEQFFGPGTRLTVL.

The genes are TRBV7-9 and TRBJ1-5; 7 bases fit TRBD1. The V gene's germline CDR1 is SEHNR and CDR2 FQNEAQ (reference sequence). The J segment lost 3 bases and the V segment lost 4 bases, leaving 6 bases of the junction unmatched. This CDR3 has 15 amino acids. This CDR3 reads CASSYGTAHNQPQHF. The CDR3, as DNA: TGTGCCAGCAGCTACGGGACAGCCCACAATCAGCCCCAGCATTTT.

This chain joins TRBV5-1 and TRBJ2-3, with 12 bases aligning to TRBD2. CDR3 length: 13 residues. V lost 6 bases and J lost 6; bases outside the gene matches: 2. Germline V lookup: CDR1 SGHRS, CDR2 YFSETQ. CDR3 nucleotides: TGCGCCAGCACCACTAGCGGGGGGGATACGCAGTATTTT. Protein: CASTTSGGDTQYF.

The chain links TRBV13 to TRBJ2-5; weak D call: TRBD2 (6 bases). The CDR3 covers 15 residues. Germline V CDR1 and CDR2: PRHDT, FYEKMQ (reference sequence). With 3 bases removed from V and 3 bases from J, the gap between germline ends came to 14 bases. In nucleotides, the CDR3 is TGTGCCAGCAGCTTTCTGGTTAGCGGAGAAGAGACCCAGTACTTC. Protein sequence: CASSFLVSGEETQYF.

In this sample, this clonotype turned up a few times. V usage is TRBV18 and J usage is TRBJ2-1; D not certain. The CDR3 extends over 16 amino acids. The V end was cut by 6 bases, the J end by 0 bases, with 15 bases between. Germline values: CDR1 KGHSH, CDR2 LQKENI. CDR3 nucleotide sequence: TGTGCCAGCTCCGTCCGACAAAGTCGCTCCTACAATGAGCAGTTCTTC. Its protein product is CASSVRQSRSYNEQFF.

The V and J genes are TRBV20-1 and TRBJ1-4; D unresolved. The CDR3 is 16 amino acids. Trimming left V 2 bases short and J 0 bases short, with 13 bases between. The germline CDR1 and CDR2 sequences are DFQATT and SNEGSKA (reference sequence). CDR3 nucleotides: TGCAGTGCTAGAACCGGAACCAGTGCAACTAATGAAAAACTGTTTTTT. It yields the protein CSARTGTSATNEKLFF.

The genes are TRBV3-1 and TRBJ2-1; 7 positions agree with TRBD2. The CDR3 is 12 residues long. The V gene end was trimmed by 7 bases and the J gene end by 15 bases; junction bases not matched to a gene: 12. In germline, CDR1 is LGHDT, CDR2 YNNKEL (reference sequence). CDR3 amino acids: CASTLGGEGWFF. CDR3 DNA: TGTGCCAGCACCCTCGGAGGGGAGGGTTGGTTCTTC.

The V gene is TRBV12-3 or TRBV12-4, the J gene TRBJ2-1; no clear D. The CDR3 spans 14 residues. Trimming pared 2 bases from V and 5 bases from J, leaving 10 bases between. CDR3 coding DNA: TGTGCCAGCAGTTTATCCGGAACTGACAATGAGCAGTTCTTC. Translation gives CASSLSGTDNEQFF.

This clonotype was detected a few times. The CDR3 DNA reads TGTGCCAGCAGTCACCACGGAATGGGGGGAATCACAGATACGCAGTATTTT. It translates to CASSHHGMGGITDTQYF. The chain is built from TRBV6-2 or TRBV6-3 and TRBJ2-3; D possibly corresponds to TRBD2 (6 bases). V was clipped by 5 bases and J by 2 bases, with 20 bases between them. The germline CDR1 and CDR2 sequences are MNHEY and SVGEGT. The CDR3 sequence is 17 residues long.